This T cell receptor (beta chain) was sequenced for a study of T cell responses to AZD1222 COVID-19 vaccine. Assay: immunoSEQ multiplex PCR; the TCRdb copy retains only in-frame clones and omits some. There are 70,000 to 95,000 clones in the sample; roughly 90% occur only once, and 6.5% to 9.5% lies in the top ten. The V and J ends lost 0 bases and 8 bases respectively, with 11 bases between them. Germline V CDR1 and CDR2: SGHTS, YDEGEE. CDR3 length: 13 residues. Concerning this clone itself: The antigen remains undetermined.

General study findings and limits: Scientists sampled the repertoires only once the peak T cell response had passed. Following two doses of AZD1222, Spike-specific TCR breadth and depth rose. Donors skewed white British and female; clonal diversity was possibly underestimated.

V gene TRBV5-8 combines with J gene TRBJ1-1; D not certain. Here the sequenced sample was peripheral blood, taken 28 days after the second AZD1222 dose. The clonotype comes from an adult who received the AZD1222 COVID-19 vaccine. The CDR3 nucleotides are TGTGCCAGCAGCTTGGGAATTCTTCCCGAAGCTTTCTTT. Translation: CASSLGILPEAFF.